This entry lists 18 T cell receptor beta chains sequenced from one sample in a study of blood T cell repertoires in COVID-19. Sequencing used immunoSEQ multiplex PCR; TCRdb keeps in-frame clones, though not all of them. The data show some 250,000 clones, 88% seen once. The sample was peripheral blood. All receptors derive from a woman in her forties who had recovered from COVID-19.

Remarks on this clone: Other nucleotide sequences in the sample specify the same CDR3. The V and J genes are TRBV7-2 and TRBJ1-1; 7 bases are shared with TRBD1. The CDR3 extends over 14 amino acids. The junction had 4 bases not matched to a gene; V was cut back by 5 bases and J by 1 base. Germline assignment: CDR1 SGHTA and CDR2 FQGNSA. The CDR3, as DNA: TGTGCCAGCAGCCCCCAGGGGGGGAACACTGAAGCTTTCTTT. Translated: CASSPQGGNTEAFF. The variable domain in full, with the rest retrieved from reference TRBV7-2 and TRBJ1-1, is GAGVSQSPSNKVTEKGKDVELRCDPISGHTALYWYRQSLGQGLEFLIYFQGNSAPDKSGLPSDRFSAERTGGSVSTLTIQRTQQEDSAVYLCASSPQGGNTEAFFGQGTRLTVV.

V and J are TRBV7-2 and TRBJ2-6; tentatively, D is TRBD2 (5 bases). Per germline, CDR1 SGHTA and CDR2 FQGNSA. The CDR3 is 16 residues long. Between the trimmed V and J ends, which lost 4 bases and 0 bases, there was a span of 10 bases. The CDR3 DNA sequence: TGTGCCAGCAGCTGGGCCGGGGACTCTGGGGCCAACGTCCTGACTTTC. Amino acid sequence: CASSWAGDSGANVLTF.

V is TRBV16 and J is TRBJ1-1; D unresolved. Trimming stripped 1 base from V and 1 base from J, with 7 bases between. This CDR3 spans 14 amino acids. Germline CDR1 and CDR2: KGHSY and FQNENV. CDR3 sequence reads: CASSQFPGNTEAFF. The CDR3 coding sequence is TGTGCCAGCAGCCAATTCCCGGGGAACACTGAAGCTTTCTTT.

The chain uses TRBV21-1 and TRBJ1-5. TRBV21-1 is tagged as a pseudogene. The CDR3 has 17 amino acids. CDR3: CASNPEAGRHSNQPQHF. The DNA for the CDR3 is TGTGCCAGCAACCCTGAGGCGGGACGGCATAGCAATCAGCCCCAGCATTTT.

The rearrangement joins TRBV5-1 to TRBJ1-4, with no clear D. CDR3 length: 14 amino acids. The V end was cut by 0 bases, the J end by 8 bases, with 11 bases between. The germline CDR1 and CDR2 sequences are SGHRS and YFSETQ. This CDR3 reads CASSLARGDEKLFF. CDR3 sequence (DNA): TGCGCCAGCAGCTTGGCCCGAGGAGACGAAAAACTGTTTTTT.

In its sample, this clone was seen once. CDR3 amino acids: CATSDFGGRRVGETQYF. The CDR3 nucleotides are TGTGCCACCAGTGATTTTGGAGGGCGGAGGGTCGGGGAGACCCAGTACTTC. The genes are TRBV24-1 and TRBJ2-5; a possible D gene is TRBD2 (6 bases). The CDR3 extends over 17 amino acids. Germline V gives CDR1 KGHDR, CDR2 SFDVKD. The V and J ends lost 1 base and 5 bases respectively, with 19 bases between them.

The chain carries TRBV5-4 and TRBJ1-2; 9 positions match TRBD1. Germline V CDR1 and CDR2: SGHNT, YYREEE (reference sequence). Trimming removed 4 bases from V and 4 bases from J; junction bases left unmatched: 8. The CDR3 has 15 residues. CDR3: CASSERTGEFYGYTF. In nucleotides, the CDR3 is TGTGCCAGCAGCGAAAGGACAGGGGAATTCTATGGCTACACCTTC.

CDR3: CASSPGLAGERNEQFF. In DNA form, the CDR3 reads TGCGCCAGCAGCCCCGGACTAGCGGGAGAGCGAAATGAGCAGTTCTTC. J is TRBJ2-1 and V is TRBV5-1; 13 positions match TRBD2. The CDR3 is made up of 16 amino acids. Germline V gene lookup returns CDR1 SGHRS and CDR2 YFSETQ. The J segment lost 7 bases and the V segment lost 4 bases, leaving 8 bases of the junction unmatched.

The V call is TRBV6-6, the J call TRBJ1-2, with 12 bases identical to TRBD1. Germline trimming cut 7 bases from V and 8 bases from J; bases unmatched to any gene: 14. Per germline, CDR1 MNHNY and CDR2 SVGAGI (reference sequence). The CDR3 runs 16 residues. The CDR3 sequence is CASTTGTGGGRVGYTF. CDR3 nucleotide sequence: TGTGCCAGCACCACCGGGACAGGGGGCGGTCGGGTAGGCTACACCTTC.

Written as DNA, the CDR3 is TGTGCCAGTAGTATAGGGGGTACAGGGTTTACTGAAGCTTTCTTT. Translating gives CASSIGGTGFTEAFF. The chain links TRBV19 to TRBJ1-1; weak D call: TRBD1 (6 bases). Trimming took off 1 base at V and 5 bases at J, with 14 bases between the two ends. CDR1 LNHDA and CDR2 SQIVND come from the germline V gene (reference sequence). The CDR3 length is 15 residues.

The sample holds one count of this clone. The J gene is TRBJ2-1, the V gene TRBV1; no check of the table's D call, TRBD2, against the DNA was made. TRBV1 is tagged as a pseudogene. The length of the CDR3 is 13 residues. The CDR3 spells CTSSQDRREGGFF. The DNA of the CDR3 is TGCACCAGCAGCCAAGATCGGCGGGAGGGGGGGTTCTTC.

This clone was detected only once. The identical CDR3 is also encoded by other nucleotide sequences in the sample. This chain connects TRBV7-2 to TRBJ2-1; unclear D gene. V gave up 1 base and J gave up 3 bases, with 4 bases separating them. CDR1 and CDR2 (germline): SGHTA, FQGNSA. The CDR3 runs to 13 residues. For the CDR3, the DNA is TGTGCCAGCAGCTTAGGCAGCTACAATGAGCAGTTCTTC. It is translated as CASSLGSYNEQFF.

This clone was seen a single time. This chain joins TRBV14 and TRBJ1-5; unclear D gene. The CDR3 contains 16 residues. V lost 1 base to trimming and J lost 0 bases, with 10 bases between them. Germline CDR1 is SGHDN and CDR2 is FVKESK. The CDR3 protein is CASSQGPGNSNQPQHF. CDR3 DNA: TGTGCCAGCAGCCAAGGACCGGGGAATAGCAATCAGCCCCAGCATTTT.

The chain employs TRBV27 and TRBJ2-3; a weak D match, TRBD1 (6 bases). The CDR3 extends over 13 amino acids. Germline CDR1 MNHEY, CDR2 SMNVEV (reference sequence). Trimming removed 3 bases from V and 4 bases from J, with 8 bases in between. The CDR3 bases are TGTGCCAGCAGTTTTGGGGGCGCAGATACGCAGTATTTT. It is translated as CASSFGGADTQYF.

The V and J genes are TRBV7-2 and TRBJ1-3, with D possibly matching TRBD1 (5 bases). Between the trimmed V and J ends, which lost 5 bases and 1 base, there was a span of 9 bases. The germline gives CDR1 SGHTA, CDR2 FQGNSA. CDR3 length equals 14 residues. In nucleotides, the CDR3 is TGTGCCAGCAGCCCGGGGGGGTCTGGAAACACCATATATTTT. It codes for CASSPGGSGNTIYF.

For the CDR3, the DNA is TGTGCCAGCAGCTTACCGGGAGTCGCAGATACGCAGTATTTT. Its protein product is CASSLPGVADTQYF. The V call is TRBV7-8, the J call TRBJ2-3, with D possibly matching TRBD2 (6 bases). CDR3 length equals 14 residues. Germline V CDR1 and CDR2: SGHVS, FQNEAQ. The ends were cut back, 2 bases at V and 4 bases at J, with 10 bases in the middle. The variable domain in full, with the rest retrieved from reference TRBV7-8 and TRBJ2-3, is GAGVSQSPRYKVAKRGQDVALRCDPISGHVSLFWYQQALGQGPEFLTYFQNEAQLDKSGLPSDRFFAERPEGSVSTLKIQRTQQEDSAVYLCASSLPGVADTQYFGPGTRLTVL.

V usage is TRBV3-1 (or the pseudogene TRBV3-2) and J usage is TRBJ2-3; maybe TRBD1 (5 bases). The CDR3 extends over 12 amino acids. Per germline, CDR1 LGHDT and CDR2 YNNKEL (reference sequence). V was cut by 6 bases and J by 7 bases, with 11 bases left in between. Written as DNA, the CDR3 is TGTGCCAGCAGTGGGGCCCTTTATACGCAGTATTTT. Its protein product is CASSGALYTQYF.

With regard to this clone: Germline and junction disagree at one end, which may indicate a read error. The genes are TRBV10-3 and TRBJ1-1; possible D gene TRBD1, 5 bases. The germline gives CDR1 ENHRY, CDR2 SYGVKD. CDR3 length equals 14 residues. Here the CDR3 reads CAISPPGGNAEAFF. The CDR3 region has the DNA TGTGCCATCAGTCCTCCCGGGGGGAACGCTGAAGCTTTCTTT.